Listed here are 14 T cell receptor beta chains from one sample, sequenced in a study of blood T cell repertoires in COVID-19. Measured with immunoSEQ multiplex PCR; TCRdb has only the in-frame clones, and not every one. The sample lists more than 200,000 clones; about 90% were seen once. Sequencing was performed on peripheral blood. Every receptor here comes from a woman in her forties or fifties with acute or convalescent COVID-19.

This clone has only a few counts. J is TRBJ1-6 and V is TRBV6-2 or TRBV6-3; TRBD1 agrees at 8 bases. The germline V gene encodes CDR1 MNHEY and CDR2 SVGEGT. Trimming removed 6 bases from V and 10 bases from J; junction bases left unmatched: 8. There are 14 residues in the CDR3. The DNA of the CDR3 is TGTGCCAGCAGCAACGGACAGGGTGGCTCACCCCTCCACTTT. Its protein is CASSNGQGGSPLHF.

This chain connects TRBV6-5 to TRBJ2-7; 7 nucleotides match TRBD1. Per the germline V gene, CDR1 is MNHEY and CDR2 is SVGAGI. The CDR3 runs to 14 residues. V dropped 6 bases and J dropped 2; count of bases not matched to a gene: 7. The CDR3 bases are TGTGCCAGCAGAAGCGGCACAGGGGCCTACGAGCAGTACTTC. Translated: CASRSGTGAYEQYF.

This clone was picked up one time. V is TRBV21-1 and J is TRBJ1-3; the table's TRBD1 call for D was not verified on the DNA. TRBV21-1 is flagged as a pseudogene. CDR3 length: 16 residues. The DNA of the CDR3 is TGTGCCAGCAGCAACACAGGGGGCTCCTCTGGAAACACCATATATTTT. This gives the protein CASSNTGGSSGNTIYF.

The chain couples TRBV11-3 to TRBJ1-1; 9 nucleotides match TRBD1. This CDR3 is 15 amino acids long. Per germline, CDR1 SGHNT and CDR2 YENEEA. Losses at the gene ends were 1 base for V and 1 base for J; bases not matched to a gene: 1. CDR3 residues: CASSLGTGANTEAFF. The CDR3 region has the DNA TGTGCCAGCAGCTTAGGGACAGGGGCGAACACTGAAGCTTTCTTT.

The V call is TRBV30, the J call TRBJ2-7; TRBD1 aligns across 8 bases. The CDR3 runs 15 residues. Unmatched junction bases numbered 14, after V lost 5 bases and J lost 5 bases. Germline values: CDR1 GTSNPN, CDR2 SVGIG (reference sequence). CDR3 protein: CAWEKKPGGWDEQYF. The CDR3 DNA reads TGTGCCTGGGAAAAGAAACCAGGGGGCTGGGACGAGCAGTACTTC.

CDR3 protein: CASSLAPGQGLYGGYTF. For the CDR3, the DNA is TGTGCCAGCAGCTTAGCCCCGGGACAGGGTTTGTATGGTGGCTACACCTTC. The V and J genes are TRBV7-2 and TRBJ1-2, with TRBD1 matching over 9 bases. Germline V gene data show CDR1 as SGHTA and CDR2 as FQGNSA. This CDR3 spans 17 amino acids. Trimming took 0 bases from V and 7 from J; bases not matched to a gene: 12.

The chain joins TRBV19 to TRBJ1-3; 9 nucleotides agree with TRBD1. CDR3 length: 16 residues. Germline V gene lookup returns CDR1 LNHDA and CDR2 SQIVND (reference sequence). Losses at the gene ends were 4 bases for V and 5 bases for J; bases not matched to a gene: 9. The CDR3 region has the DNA TGTGCCAGTAGTAAATCAATCTACAGGGGGCGAAACACCATATATTTT. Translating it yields CASSKSIYRGRNTIYF.

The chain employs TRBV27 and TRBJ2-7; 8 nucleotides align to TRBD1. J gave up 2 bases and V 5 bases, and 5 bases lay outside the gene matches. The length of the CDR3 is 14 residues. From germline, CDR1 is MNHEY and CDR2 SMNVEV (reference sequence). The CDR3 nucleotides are TGTGCCAGCAGTATGGACAGGGTGGCCTACGAGCAGTACTTC. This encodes CASSMDRVAYEQYF.

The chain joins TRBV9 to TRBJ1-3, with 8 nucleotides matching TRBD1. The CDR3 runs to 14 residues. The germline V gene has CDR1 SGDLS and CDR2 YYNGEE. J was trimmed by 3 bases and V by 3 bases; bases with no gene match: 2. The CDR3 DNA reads TGTGCCAGCAGCGACAGGGGGAATGGAAACACCATATATTTT. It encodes CASSDRGNGNTIYF.

The CDR3 protein is CASSSIPLREPGDTQYF. DNA of the CDR3: TGTGCCAGCAGCTCCATACCCTTGCGGGAGCCAGGAGATACGCAGTATTTT. V is TRBV5-6 and J is TRBJ2-3, with 7 bases lining up with TRBD2. CDR1 SGHDT and CDR2 YYEEEE come from the germline V gene. V dropped 3 bases and J dropped 5; count of bases not matched to a gene: 15. CDR3 length: 17 residues.

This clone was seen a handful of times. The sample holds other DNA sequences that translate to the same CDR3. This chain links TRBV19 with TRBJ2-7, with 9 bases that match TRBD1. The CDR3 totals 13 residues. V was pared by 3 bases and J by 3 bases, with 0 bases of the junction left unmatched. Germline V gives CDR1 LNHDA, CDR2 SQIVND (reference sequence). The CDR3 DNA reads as TGTGCCAGTAGTATGGGACAGGGCTACGAGCAGTACTTC. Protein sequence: CASSMGQGYEQYF.

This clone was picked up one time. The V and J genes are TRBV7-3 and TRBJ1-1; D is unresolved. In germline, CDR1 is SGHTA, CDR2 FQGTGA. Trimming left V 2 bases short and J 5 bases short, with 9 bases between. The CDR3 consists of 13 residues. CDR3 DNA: TGTGCCAGCAGCTTAGGCTTCGGGACTGAAGCTTTCTTT. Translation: CASSLGFGTEAFF.

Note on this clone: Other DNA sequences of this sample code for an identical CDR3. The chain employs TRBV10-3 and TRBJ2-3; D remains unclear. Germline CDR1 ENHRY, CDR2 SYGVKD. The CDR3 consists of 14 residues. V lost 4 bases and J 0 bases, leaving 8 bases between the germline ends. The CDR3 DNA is TGTGCCATCAGTGGAGGCCGGAGCACAGATACGCAGTATTTT. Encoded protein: CAISGGRSTDTQYF.

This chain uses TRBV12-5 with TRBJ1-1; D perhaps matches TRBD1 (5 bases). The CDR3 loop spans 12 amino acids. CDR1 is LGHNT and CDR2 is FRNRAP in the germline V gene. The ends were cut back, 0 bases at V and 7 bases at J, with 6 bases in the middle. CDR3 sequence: CASGLVGGEAFF. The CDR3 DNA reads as TGTGCTAGTGGTTTGGTGGGGGGTGAAGCTTTCTTT.